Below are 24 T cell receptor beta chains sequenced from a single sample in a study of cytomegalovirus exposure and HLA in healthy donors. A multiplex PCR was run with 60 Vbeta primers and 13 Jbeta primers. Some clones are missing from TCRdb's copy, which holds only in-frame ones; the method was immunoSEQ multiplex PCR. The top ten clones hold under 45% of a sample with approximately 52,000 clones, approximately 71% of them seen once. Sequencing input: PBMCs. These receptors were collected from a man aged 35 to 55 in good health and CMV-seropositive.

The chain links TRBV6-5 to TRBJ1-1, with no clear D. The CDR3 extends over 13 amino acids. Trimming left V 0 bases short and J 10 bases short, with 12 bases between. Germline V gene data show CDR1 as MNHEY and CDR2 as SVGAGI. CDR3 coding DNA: TGTGCCAGCAGTTACTCGATTGGAGGAGGAGCTTTCTTT. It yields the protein CASSYSIGGGAFF.

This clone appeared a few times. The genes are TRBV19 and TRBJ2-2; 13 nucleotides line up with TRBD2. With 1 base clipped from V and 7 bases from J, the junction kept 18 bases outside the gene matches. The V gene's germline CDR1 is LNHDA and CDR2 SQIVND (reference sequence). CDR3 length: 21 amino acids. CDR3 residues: CASSIGPRGTSGGAFGGELFF. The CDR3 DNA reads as TGTGCCAGTAGTATAGGTCCCAGGGGCACTAGCGGGGGGGCCTTTGGCGGGGAGCTGTTTTTT.

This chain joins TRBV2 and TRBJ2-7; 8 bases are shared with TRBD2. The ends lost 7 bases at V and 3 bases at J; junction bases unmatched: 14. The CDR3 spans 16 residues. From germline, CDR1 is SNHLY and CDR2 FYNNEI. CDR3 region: CASTPSRTSGSYEQYF. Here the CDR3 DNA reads TGTGCCAGCACCCCATCCCGCACTAGCGGCAGCTACGAGCAGTACTTC.

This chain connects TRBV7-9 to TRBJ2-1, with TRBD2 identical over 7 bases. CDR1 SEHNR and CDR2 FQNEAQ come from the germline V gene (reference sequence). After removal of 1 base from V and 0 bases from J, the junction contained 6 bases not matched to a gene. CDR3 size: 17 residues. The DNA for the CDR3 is TGTGCCAGCAGCTTAGTGAATAGCGGGTACTCCTACAATGAGCAGTTCTTC. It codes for CASSLVNSGYSYNEQFF.

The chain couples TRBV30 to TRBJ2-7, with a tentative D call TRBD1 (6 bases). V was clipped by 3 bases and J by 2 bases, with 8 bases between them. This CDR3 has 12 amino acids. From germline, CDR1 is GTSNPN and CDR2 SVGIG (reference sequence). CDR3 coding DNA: TGTGCCTGGAGCGGGACACCCTACGAGCAGTACTTC. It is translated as CAWSGTPYEQYF.

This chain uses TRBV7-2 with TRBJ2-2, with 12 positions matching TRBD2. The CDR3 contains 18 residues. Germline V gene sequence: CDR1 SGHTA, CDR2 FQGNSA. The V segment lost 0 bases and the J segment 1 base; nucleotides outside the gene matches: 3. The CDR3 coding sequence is TGTGCCAGCAGCTTAGCGCGGGGACTAGCGGGGAACACCGGGGAGCTGTTTTTT. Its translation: CASSLARGLAGNTGELFF.

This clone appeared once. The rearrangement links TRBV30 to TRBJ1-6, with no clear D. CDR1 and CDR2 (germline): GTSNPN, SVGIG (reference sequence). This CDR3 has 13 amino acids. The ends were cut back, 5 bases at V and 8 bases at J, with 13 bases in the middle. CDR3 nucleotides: TGTGCCTGGGGCGGAGGCTGGGATTCACCCCTCCACTTT. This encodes CAWGGGWDSPLHF.

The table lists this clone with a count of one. The CDR3 nucleotides read TGTGCCAGCAGCGGGGGGCGTCCCTATGGCTACACCTTC. Its translation: CASSGGRPYGYTF. The rearrangement uses TRBV2 and TRBJ1-2; possible D gene TRBD1, 6 bases. CDR1 is SNHLY, CDR2 FYNNEI, per germline. Deletions cut 6 bases from V and 4 bases from J, with 12 bases between. The CDR3 has 13 residues.

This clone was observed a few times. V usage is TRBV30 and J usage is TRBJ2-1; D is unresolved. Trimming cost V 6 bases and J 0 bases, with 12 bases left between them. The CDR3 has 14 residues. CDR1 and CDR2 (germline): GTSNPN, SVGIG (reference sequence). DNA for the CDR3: TGTGCCTGTCCAAAATGGAGCTCCTACAATGAGCAGTTCTTC. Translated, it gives CACPKWSSYNEQFF.

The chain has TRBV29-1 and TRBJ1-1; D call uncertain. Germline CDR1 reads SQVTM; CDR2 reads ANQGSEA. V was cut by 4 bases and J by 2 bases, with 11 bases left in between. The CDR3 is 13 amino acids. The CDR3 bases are TGCAGCGTTGGGCGAGCGGAAAACACTGAAGCTTTCTTT. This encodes CSVGRAENTEAFF.

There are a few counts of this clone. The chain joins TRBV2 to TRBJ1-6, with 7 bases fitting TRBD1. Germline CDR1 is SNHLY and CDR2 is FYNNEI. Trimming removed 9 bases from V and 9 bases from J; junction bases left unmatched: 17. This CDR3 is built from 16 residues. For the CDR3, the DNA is TGTGCCAGTCTCGGTGGGGTCGGGGACAGAAGTTCACCCCTCCACTTT. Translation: CASLGGVGDRSSPLHF.

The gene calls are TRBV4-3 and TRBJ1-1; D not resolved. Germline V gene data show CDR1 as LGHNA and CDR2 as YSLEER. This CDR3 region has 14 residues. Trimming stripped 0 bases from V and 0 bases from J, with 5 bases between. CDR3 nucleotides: TGCGCCAGCAGCCAAGACTCCCTGAACACTGAAGCTTTCTTT. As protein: CASSQDSLNTEAFF.

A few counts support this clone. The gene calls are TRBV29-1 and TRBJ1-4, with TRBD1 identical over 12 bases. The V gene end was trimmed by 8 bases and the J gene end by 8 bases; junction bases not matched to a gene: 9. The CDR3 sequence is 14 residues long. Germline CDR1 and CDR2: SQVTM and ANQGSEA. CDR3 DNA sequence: TGCAGCACCCGAACCGGGACAGGGGGCGAAAAACTGTTTTTT. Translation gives CSTRTGTGGEKLFF.

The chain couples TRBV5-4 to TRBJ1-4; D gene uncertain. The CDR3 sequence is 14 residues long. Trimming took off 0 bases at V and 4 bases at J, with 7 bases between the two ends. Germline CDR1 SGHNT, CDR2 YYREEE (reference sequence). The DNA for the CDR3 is TGTGCCAGCAGCTTGGACAGCCTTAATGAAAAACTGTTTTTT. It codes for CASSLDSLNEKLFF.

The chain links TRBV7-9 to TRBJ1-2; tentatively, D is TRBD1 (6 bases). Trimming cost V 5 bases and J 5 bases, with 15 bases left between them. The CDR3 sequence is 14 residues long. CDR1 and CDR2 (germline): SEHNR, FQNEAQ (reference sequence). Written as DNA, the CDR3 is TGTGCCAGCAGCATACAGGGCTTTGGGTATGGCTACACCTTC. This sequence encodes CASSIQGFGYGYTF.

The CDR3 sequence: CASSPRELNEKLFF. CDR3 DNA: TGTGCCAGCAGCCCCCGGGAACTTAATGAAAAACTGTTTTTT. The chain combines TRBV7-8 with TRBJ1-4; D is unresolved. Germline CDR1 and CDR2: SGHVS and FQNEAQ. The germline V and J ends were trimmed by 5 bases and 4 bases, with 11 bases remaining between them. The CDR3 runs to 14 residues.

The CDR3: CASSLDRGISTGELFF. The CDR3 region has the DNA TGTGCCAGCAGCTTGGACAGGGGAATTAGCACCGGGGAGCTGTTTTTT. The rearrangement uses TRBV5-4 and TRBJ2-2, with TRBD1 identical over 7 bases. The germline gives CDR1 SGHNT, CDR2 YYREEE (reference sequence). Losses at the gene ends were 0 bases for V and 4 bases for J; bases not matched to a gene: 6. The CDR3 has 16 residues.

CDR3 in amino acids: CAISERSGNQGGGYTF. DNA of the CDR3: TGTGCCATCAGTGAGCGCTCCGGGAATCAGGGGGGTGGCTACACCTTC. The chain employs TRBV10-3 and TRBJ1-2; 7 nucleotides align to TRBD1. This CDR3 region has 16 residues. In germline, CDR1 is ENHRY, CDR2 SYGVKD. The J segment lost 7 bases and the V segment lost 2 bases, leaving 13 bases of the junction unmatched.

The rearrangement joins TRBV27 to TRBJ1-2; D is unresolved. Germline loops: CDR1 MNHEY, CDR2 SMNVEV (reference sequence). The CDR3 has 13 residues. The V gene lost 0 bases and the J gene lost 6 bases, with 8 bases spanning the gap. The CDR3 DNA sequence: TGTGCCAGCAGTTTATCGCCAACGGATGGCTACACCTTC. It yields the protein CASSLSPTDGYTF.

The CDR3 DNA reads as TGTGCCTGGAGTGTATCAGATCACGTTACTAAAGCTTTCTTT. This codes for CAWSVSDHVTKAFF. The chain links TRBV30 to TRBJ1-1, with D uncertain. With 0 bases removed from V and 9 bases from J, the gap between germline ends came to 17 bases. Germline V gene lookup returns CDR1 GTSNPN and CDR2 SVGIG (reference sequence). The CDR3 loop spans 14 amino acids.

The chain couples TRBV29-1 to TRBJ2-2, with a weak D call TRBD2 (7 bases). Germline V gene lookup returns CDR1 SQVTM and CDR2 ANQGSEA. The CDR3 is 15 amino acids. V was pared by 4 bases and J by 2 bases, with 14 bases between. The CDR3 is CSVVGGTLNTGELFF. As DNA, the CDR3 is TGCAGCGTTGTGGGGGGGACACTAAACACCGGGGAGCTGTTTTTT.

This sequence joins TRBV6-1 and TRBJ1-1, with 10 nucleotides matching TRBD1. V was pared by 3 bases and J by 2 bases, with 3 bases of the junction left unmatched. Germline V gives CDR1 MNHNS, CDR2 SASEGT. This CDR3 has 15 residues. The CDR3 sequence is CASSEGTGANTEAFF. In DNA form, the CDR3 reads TGTGCCAGCAGTGAGGGGACAGGGGCCAACACTGAAGCTTTCTTT.

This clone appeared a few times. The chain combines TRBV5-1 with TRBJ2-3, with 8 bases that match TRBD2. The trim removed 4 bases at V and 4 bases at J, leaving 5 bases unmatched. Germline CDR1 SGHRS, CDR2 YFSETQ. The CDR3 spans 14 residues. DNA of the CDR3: TGCGCCAGCAGCCCTCTGCGGGGGGCAGATACGCAGTATTTT. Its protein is CASSPLRGADTQYF.

The CDR3: CASAGSGGNTGELFF. The CDR3 DNA follows: TGTGCCAGCGCTGGCAGCGGGGGGAACACCGGGGAGCTGTTTTTT. The gene calls are TRBV7-9 and TRBJ2-2; 8 nucleotides align to TRBD2. This CDR3 spans 15 amino acids. Germline CDR1 SEHNR, CDR2 FQNEAQ (reference sequence). V dropped 8 bases and J dropped 1; count of bases not matched to a gene: 6.